These 20 T cell receptor beta chains were all obtained from the same sample, sequenced in a study of molecular identifiers for immune sequencing clone quantification. From the PCR reads, TCRdb called clonotypes with MiXCR, one entry per CDR3 protein. In the table there are hundreds of thousands of distinct CDR3 sequences, around 25% of which are singletons. Sequencing was performed on naive CD8+ T cells from blood, with Jurkat cell RNA spiked in. Subset denoted: FACS-sorted CD8+CD4-CCR7+CD45RA+ naive T cells. These receptors originate from a human donor in good health. Some libraries in this study had Jurkat cell RNA spiked in.

The table lists this clonotype with many counts. The J gene is TRBJ1-1, the V gene TRBV28, with a weak D call TRBD1 (5 bases). CDR1 and CDR2 (germline): MDHEN, SYDVKM. This CDR3 contains 12 residues. Trimming cost V 4 bases and J 11 bases, with 14 bases left between them. The CDR3 loop reads CASSYDSLIAFF. The CDR3 DNA follows: TGTGCCAGCAGTTACGACAGCCTGATCGCTTTCTTT.

This clonotype was observed a few times. V gene TRBV20-1 combines with J gene TRBJ2-1, with TRBD2 matching over 13 bases. In germline, CDR1 is DFQATT, CDR2 SNEGSKA (reference sequence). Germline trimming cut 5 bases from V and 9 bases from J; bases unmatched to any gene: 7. The CDR3 length is 14 residues. The CDR3 region has the DNA TGCAGTGCTTCCGGGACTAGCGGGAAAGGTGAGCAGTTCTTC. Translated, it gives CSASGTSGKGEQFF.

The chain is built from TRBV5-6 and TRBJ2-3; TRBD2 matches at 10 bases. CDR3 length: 17 residues. CDR1 is SGHDT, CDR2 YYEEEE, per germline. Germline trimming cut 5 bases from V and 4 bases from J; bases unmatched to any gene: 13. The CDR3 nucleotides read TGTGCCAGCAGTGGGCTAGCGGGAGAGAAATTCTCAGATACGCAGTATTTT. Translating gives CASSGLAGEKFSDTQYF.

This clonotype was seen many times. This sequence joins TRBV30 and TRBJ2-7; D ambiguous. CDR3 length: 14 amino acids. Trimming shortened V by 0 bases and J by 7 bases, and 16 bases separated the two germline ends. Germline V gene sequence: CDR1 GTSNPN, CDR2 SVGIG (reference sequence). In nucleotides, the CDR3 is TGTGCCTGGAGTGTACGACACCCCGACGGGGAGCAGTACTTC. Translation gives CAWSVRHPDGEQYF.

The chain is built from TRBV7-6 and TRBJ2-7; D may match TRBD1 or TRBD2 (5 bases each). This CDR3 spans 14 amino acids. V lost 5 bases, J lost 2 bases, and 13 bases lay in between. Germline V gives CDR1 SGHVS, CDR2 FNYEAQ. CDR3 sequence reads: CASSGATTAYEQYF. CDR3 sequence (DNA): TGTGCCAGCAGCGGGGCGACTACAGCCTACGAGCAGTACTTC.

In its sample, this clonotype was seen many times. The gene calls are TRBV14 and TRBJ2-7; unclear D gene. This CDR3 has 13 amino acids. The V end lost 0 bases, the J end lost 3 bases, and 6 bases lay between the germline ends. Per germline, CDR1 SGHDN and CDR2 FVKESK. For the CDR3, the DNA is TGTGCCAGCAGCCAAGAGAGGCGCTACGAGCAGTACTTC. This codes for CASSQERRYEQYF.

Of note for this clonotype: A much bigger clone sits one base away, suggesting this may be a read error. The CDR3 protein is CSVDTPRRSANLGETQYF. CDR3 DNA sequence: TGCAGCGTTGATACCCCGAGAAGGAGCGCTAACCTTGGAGAGACCCAGTACTTC. This sequence joins TRBV29-1 and TRBJ2-5, with D unresolved. The CDR3 has 18 amino acids. Germline V CDR1 and CDR2: SQVTM, ANQGSEA. Trimming cost V 3 bases and J 4 bases, with 27 bases left between them.

In its sample, this clonotype was seen a few times. This chain links TRBV9 with TRBJ2-5, with TRBD2 identical over 13 bases. The V gene end was trimmed by 2 bases and the J gene end by 5 bases; junction bases not matched to a gene: 3. The CDR3 extends over 15 amino acids. Germline values: CDR1 SGDLS, CDR2 YYNGEE. The CDR3 is CASSVGTSGAETQYF. In DNA form, the CDR3 reads TGTGCCAGCAGCGTGGGGACTAGCGGGGCTGAGACCCAGTACTTC.

The chain has TRBV7-6 and TRBJ2-7; TRBD1 agrees at 7 bases. V gave up 1 base and J gave up 5 bases; unmatched junction bases: 5. Germline-derived CDR1 and CDR2 are SGHVS and FNYEAQ. The CDR3 contains 14 residues. CDR3 in DNA: TGTGCCAGCAGCTTAGGACAGGGAGAGGACGAGCAGTACTTC. It codes for CASSLGQGEDEQYF.

This clonotype was observed many times. The V gene is TRBV7-9, the J gene TRBJ1-4; 9 nucleotides agree with TRBD1. The CDR3 sequence is 16 residues long. The junction had 13 bases not matched to a gene; V was cut back by 10 bases and J by 4 bases. CDR1 and CDR2 (germline): SEHNR, FQNEAQ (reference sequence). As DNA, the CDR3 is TGTGCCACCGGATCGACAGGGGGGGGTTTTAATGAAAAACTGTTTTTT. It encodes CATGSTGGGFNEKLFF.

The V and J genes are TRBV6-2 or TRBV6-3 and TRBJ1-2; D is ambiguous. This CDR3 contains 14 residues. The germline V gene has CDR1 MNHEY and CDR2 SVGEGT. Trimming stripped 5 bases from V and 7 bases from J, with 17 bases between. As DNA, the CDR3 is TGTGCCAGCAGTCCAACTGGCGGAGTCGGTGGCTACACCTTC. It translates to CASSPTGGVGGYTF.

Remarks on this clonotype: One base away lies a much larger clone, so this may be a sequencing read error. CDR3 amino acids: CACRTGTYNEQFF. DNA for the CDR3: TGTGCCTGCCGGACAGGGACCTACAATGAGCAGTTCTTC. J is TRBJ2-1 and V is TRBV30; 8 bases align to TRBD1. The CDR3 sequence is 13 residues long. Germline loops: CDR1 GTSNPN, CDR2 SVGIG (reference sequence). The J segment lost 2 bases and the V segment lost 6 bases, leaving 3 bases of the junction unmatched.

This rearrangement joins TRBV7-9 to TRBJ1-1; unclear D gene. Germline V gene sequence: CDR1 SEHNR, CDR2 FQNEAQ (reference sequence). The CDR3 is made up of 16 amino acids. Trimming pared 1 base from V and 11 bases from J, leaving 23 bases between. CDR3 DNA sequence: TGTGCCAGCAGCTTAGTGACTCGGCACTCCTTTGTATGGGCTTTCTTT. Residues: CASSLVTRHSFVWAFF.

The V and J genes are TRBV9 and TRBJ2-2; possible D gene TRBD1, 6 bases. The V gene's germline CDR1 is SGDLS and CDR2 YYNGEE. The CDR3 has 15 amino acids. V lost 4 bases, J lost 4 bases, and 14 bases lay in between. CDR3 coding DNA: TGTGCCAGCAGCCCAACCTCAGGGGTCACCGGGGAGCTGTTTTTT. Its protein product is CASSPTSGVTGELFF.

This clonotype appeared a few times. The rearrangement links TRBV30 to TRBJ2-2, with D possibly being TRBD1 (6 bases). The CDR3 is made up of 16 amino acids. The germline V gene encodes CDR1 GTSNPN and CDR2 SVGIG (reference sequence). Trimming took 2 bases from V and 0 from J, leaving 13 bases between them. The CDR3, as DNA: TGTGCCTGGAGTCCCGGTGGGGGCCCGAACACCGGGGAGCTGTTTTTT. Residues: CAWSPGGGPNTGELFF.

This clonotype was found a few times. The chain has TRBV24-1 and TRBJ2-5; tentative D call: TRBD2 (5 bases). The CDR3 is 16 amino acids. The V end was cut by 4 bases, the J end by 5 bases, with 19 bases between. CDR1 and CDR2 from the germline V gene are KGHDR and SFDVKD. The CDR3 DNA follows: TGTGCCACCAGTGACCCGACCCGTGGTAGCGAGGAGACCCAGTACTTC. Translation: CATSDPTRGSEETQYF.

There are a few counts of this clonotype. The chain combines TRBV20-1 with TRBJ1-6; a weak D match, TRBD1 (5 bases). This CDR3 contains 18 residues. V lost 0 bases to trimming and J lost 8 bases, with 23 bases between them. Germline V CDR1 and CDR2: DFQATT, SNEGSKA (reference sequence). Written as DNA, the CDR3 is TGCAGTGCTAGAGATAGTGGGACTTCCCCAAGAATGGATTCACCCCTCCACTTT. It codes for CSARDSGTSPRMDSPLHF.

This clonotype was observed a handful of times. The V and J genes are TRBV19 and TRBJ2-1; a possible D gene is TRBD1 (5 bases). The CDR3 loop spans 14 amino acids. The germline CDR1 and CDR2 sequences are LNHDA and SQIVND (reference sequence). The germline V and J ends were trimmed by 2 bases and 3 bases, with 8 bases remaining between them. The CDR3 protein is CASSILGDYNEQFF. CDR3 DNA sequence: TGTGCCAGTAGTATACTAGGGGACTACAATGAGCAGTTCTTC.

In this sample, this clonotype turned up many times. The chain joins TRBV23-1 to TRBJ2-6; D is unclear. TRBV23-1 is assigned to the ORF class and has an uncertain function. CDR3 length equals 18 residues. Trimming took 2 bases from V and 2 from J, leaving 16 bases between them. The CDR3 sequence is CASSQTSGRVPGANVLTF. The CDR3, as DNA: TGCGCCAGCAGTCAAACTTCCGGTAGGGTCCCTGGGGCCAACGTCCTGACTTTC.

This clonotype came up a few times. The J gene is TRBJ2-7, the V gene TRBV12-3 or TRBV12-4; no clear D. V gave up 3 bases and J gave up 6 bases, with 12 bases separating them. This CDR3 comprises 13 residues. CDR3 coding DNA: TGTGCCAGCAGTTTTGACCCCCCTAGCGAGCAGTACTTC. This translates into CASSFDPPSEQYF.